This entry is about one TCR beta chain. Its target antigen remains unknown. Nothing much larger sits one base from this clone, and base qualities are not available. Based on the germline V gene, the CDR1 and CDR2 sequences are SNHLY and FYNNEI. Counted from cysteine to phenylalanine, this CDR3 has 17 amino acids. The kept DNA is CDR3 alone, 51 bases in frame from the first base. V and J are trimmed by 10 bases and 1 base, and the gene matches miss 12 bases of the junction. The data were obtained in a study of cytomegalovirus exposure and HLA in healthy donors (TCRdb year 2017). Regarding the study in general: In an earlier analysis of roughly 500 of the donors, around 300 Gb of sequence data and approximately 100 million unique TCR beta sequences from roughly 200 million T cells were reported. Genome-wide SNP genotypes for about three fifths of the roughly 700 donors were used in a later genetic analysis, which treated that subset as a discovery cohort. Alongside the repertoire data, information on donor age, sex, ethnicity and CMV serostatus was compiled. High-throughput TCR immunosequencing, statistical association of individual TCRs with disease status, and machine learning were combined to predict cytomegalovirus infection status. All discovery cohort repertoires had been generated on a single sequencing platform. To decide whether each TCR beta V gene segment behaved as functional or pseudogenic, an earlier analysis of some 600 of the donors relied on high-throughput TCR beta sequencing. Typing coverage differed by locus: A, B, C, DRB1 and DQB1 were typed in roughly 620-630 donors, DQA1 in 500 to 550, DPA1 in nearly 610, and DPB1 in just under 490. Among the roughly 400 genotyped donors, approximately 81% belonged to the genetic ancestry cluster associated with self-reported Caucasian donors. Using immunosequencing, the study profiled T cell repertoires from fewer than 700 subjects and related those repertoires to cytomegalovirus serostatus. To study patterns of TCR occurrence, a later analysis re-analyzed previously published TCR beta repertoires from 666 donors and added high-resolution HLA genotyping. HLA typing included class I and class II loci at four-digit resolution. Because of strong linkage in the cohort, four or five DR-DQ haplotypes were treated as single units for association and clustering. The aim of the study was to test whether cataloging public T cell receptors could identify signatures of past pathogen exposure. An early release covering 500 to 750 HLA-typed donors comprised about 300 gigabases of sequencing data and around 86 million unique TCR sequences. A separate validation cohort of roughly 130 different subjects was used in addition to the approximately 700-subject first cohort. The later analysis used no new phenotypic data to find candidate immune exposures, relying instead on TCR beta sequences and their occurrence across donors. Among 300 to 500 genotyped donors of the cohort, an average of about 240,000 unique TCR beta nucleotide sequences was sequenced per donor, of which roughly 18% were non-productive. Study-wide conclusions, independent of this receptor: A cluster of highly shared sequence variants was judged likely to be a technical artifact of the sequencing pipeline. CMV serostatus was the only immune exposure information available for the cohort. V-gene and J-gene trimming of TCR beta chains was associated with a missense DCLRE1C variant in a later genetic analysis, and the association was replicated in an independent cohort. It was suggested by the authors that the approach could potentially be generalized to other disease states and immunological phenotypes. Compared with equally common non-associated chains, HLA-associated TCR beta chains in a later analysis were more clonally expanded and had lower generation probabilities. Because HLA typing was missing for some donors at each locus, association tests included only the typed subset. In vitro tests confirmed that a few of the cytomegalovirus-associated TCR beta chains recognize cytomegalovirus antigens. The classifier was reported to diagnose cytomegalovirus status with high specificity and sensitivity in both the original and validation cohorts. Assigning TCR associations to individual alleles was difficult when HLA alleles, especially DR and DQ, strongly co-occurred. In a later genetic analysis, fewer N-insertions in productive TCRs were reported among donors in an Asian-associated ancestry cluster than the roughly 640-donor mean. Because counts were too low, some 17 rarely observed V segments, including chromosome 9 orphons, were left out of the earlier analysis of 587 of the donors. Across donors, most TCR sequences were observed very rarely, whereas some public TCRs were present in many individuals. In a later analysis, several top co-occurrence clusters were reported to appear linked to parvovirus B19, influenza, CMV and Epstein-Barr virus. Some IMGT-functional V segments, including TRBV6-2 and TRBV6-3, could not be told apart with the 87-base-pair reads, so those segments were excluded. An earlier analysis of some 560 of the donors showed that most TCR beta V segments appeared in productive rearrangements either about 87% or about 30% of the time, which broadly matched IMGT annotations. Only TCR beta chains were sequenced in this cohort, and the absence of alpha or paired-chain data limited detectable features. Specific HLA alleles were associated with over 15,000 TCR beta sequences at a false discovery rate of 0.05 in a later analysis. A later analysis found that TCR association rates varied across HLA loci, with DRB1 alleles showing the most associated TCRs and HLA-C alleles the fewest. The study gave a list of roughly 150 TCR beta chains associated with cytomegalovirus. Linkage disequilibrium might explain the correlated functional status among segregating V segments, but an unknown experimental factor could not be excluded. A further reported finding was that TCR beta sequences accurately predicted the HLA-A and HLA-B alleles for most subjects in the first cohort. Presence/absence analyses assumed roughly uniform sequencing depth across donors, an assumption that may not hold. In a later analysis, most CMV-associated TCR beta chains were found to appear HLA-restricted, with HLA associations seemingly driven largely by CMV exposure.

The cohort was made up of roughly 670 healthy bone marrow donors. At the time of sampling, all cohort members were nominally healthy, though unrecorded immune exposures were likely present. The donor tested CMV seronegative and was one of the 352 seronegative cohort members. Every donor gave a peripheral blood sample, and the peripheral blood mononuclear cells from that sample were used for TCR beta sequencing. Genomic DNA extraction from the blood cell samples was performed with the Qiagen DNeasy Blood Extraction Kit. Library construction relied on the immunoSEQ multiplex PCR assay. The multiplex PCR relied on a mix of 60 forward primers for TCR Vbeta segments and 13 reverse primers for TCR Jbeta segments. The CDR3 region of rearranged TCR beta genes was amplified from genomic DNA with a multiplex PCR assay. On the Illumina HiSeq System, the amplified TCR beta libraries were sequenced as 87-base-pair reads. Per the authors' processing: A later analysis counted tens of millions of unique TCR beta chains across the 600 to 850 repertoires, and 10 million to 11 million of these chains were shared by at least two donors. To remove PCR and sequencing errors, raw reads were error-corrected and collapsed into unique sequences using a nearest-neighbor algorithm that merged closely related sequences. To assign V, D and J gene segments, CDR3 sequences were aligned to IMGT reference sequences. For a sequence to be retained, a match of at least six nucleotides was required to both a V gene segment and a J gene segment. Rearrangements were called productive when the CDR3 lacked stop codons and stayed in frame with V and J; all others were non-productive. Following IMGT convention, CDR3 was defined as the stretch from the second conserved V-encoded cysteine to the conserved J-encoded phenylalanine. In an earlier analysis of more than 550 of the donors, sequences lacking an unambiguous match to a single V gene segment were excluded. In an earlier analysis of 587 of the donors, V segments were called functional above 56.7% productive rearrangements and were called segregating when the between-donor standard deviation exceeded 5%. To diagnose cytomegalovirus status from the catalog of TCR beta chain sequences, a statistical classification framework was built. A later analysis assigned V and J genes by comparing TCR nucleotide sequences with IMGT/GENE-DB human TR gene sequences. Using the TCRdist pipeline, a later analysis assigned CDR3 sequences along with most-parsimonious VDJ recombination scenarios. A later analysis defined each TCR beta chain by its CDR3 amino acid sequence plus V-gene family, and excluded reads lacking a unique V-gene family. In a later analysis, approximately 590 highly shared, low-generation-probability nucleotide sequences were removed to address suspected cross-contamination and a sequencing artifact. For each public chain, a later analysis derived a clonal expansion index from normalized ranks of inferred template counts within each repertoire. In a later analysis, generation probabilities were computed using a VDJ recombination model fitted to out-of-frame rearrangements, and the results were checked against IGoR. In a later analysis, hypergeometric tests were used to score TCR-TCR, TCR-HLA and TCR-CMV co-occurrence, with a repertoire-size bias correction applied to TCR pairs. In a later analysis, false discovery rates were estimated by permuting HLA or CMV assignments 20 times. In a later analysis, co-occurring TCRs were grouped using DBSCAN, and TCRdist sequence similarity was added for clustering within HLA-allele-positive subsets. Repertoires with fewer than 30,000 or more than 120,000 public chains were left out of co-occurrence clustering, as were several repertoires with anomalous nucleotide sharing. The table was pulled from immuneACCESS by TCRdb, which kept in-frame rearrangements only. Such tables lose some clones; where checked, under half of the loss comes from unresolved V genes, and the rest has no known cause. D and trimming come from the DNA, and the V and J calls and clone size come from that table. Present in this sample are about 140,000 clones, approximately 77% of which were seen just once. The biggest ten clones account for roughly 4.9% of the sample.

The V and J genes are TRBV2 and TRBJ2-1, with 11 bases in between that match TRBD2. The sample was PBMCs. This clonotype was sampled from a woman aged 50 to 60 in good health and CMV-seronegative. CDR3 reads: CATRRDLAGGSYNEQFF. The bases are TGTGCCACCCGGCGGGATTTAGCGGGGGGGTCCTACAATGAGCAGTTCTTC.